Following are 28 T cell receptor beta chains from one sample sequenced in a study of cytomegalovirus exposure and HLA in healthy donors. PCR primers comprised 60 Vbeta and 13 Jbeta primers. TCRdb keeps only in-frame clones here, not all; method: immunoSEQ multiplex PCR. The data hold more than 140,000 clones, with 75% observed a single time. The sample taken for sequencing was PBMCs. The receptor set was obtained from a man aged 40-49 years in good health and CMV-seronegative.

The chain couples TRBV5-1 to TRBJ2-1; 8 bases line up with TRBD2. The CDR3 runs to 16 residues. Germline CDR1 SGHRS, CDR2 YFSETQ. Trimming cost V 0 bases and J 5 bases; bases outside gene matches: 7. For the CDR3, the DNA is TGCGCCAGCAGCTTGGGTCCGGGGGGGGCCGACAATGAGCAGTTCTTC. Translation: CASSLGPGGADNEQFF. The full variable domain, its missing parts supplied by reference TRBV5-1 and TRBJ2-1, is KAGVTQTPRYLIKTRGQQVTLSCSPISGHRSVSWYQQTPGQGLQFLFEYFSETQRNKGNFPGRFSGRQFSNSRSEMNVSTLELGDSALYLCASSLGPGGADNEQFFGPGTRLTVL.

This clone was picked up one time. The gene calls are TRBV4-2 and TRBJ1-2; 8 bases line up with TRBD1. J lost 8 bases, V lost 0 bases, and 8 bases had no gene match. This CDR3 is 15 amino acids long. Germline CDR1 reads LGHNA; CDR2 reads YNFKEQ. CDR3 amino acids: CASSQEQGASSGYTF. The CDR3 nucleotides read TGTGCCAGCAGCCAAGAGCAGGGGGCGAGTAGCGGCTACACCTTC.

Only a few counts were recorded for this clone. The chain carries TRBV5-1 and TRBJ2-5; possible D gene TRBD1, 5 bases. The germline gives CDR1 SGHRS, CDR2 YFSETQ. The CDR3 extends over 16 amino acids. Trimming took off 1 base at V and 2 bases at J, with 15 bases between the two ends. Here the CDR3 reads CASSLTQGLGQETQYF. The CDR3 DNA reads as TGCGCCAGCAGCTTGACCCAGGGATTGGGGCAAGAGACCCAGTACTTC.

The rearrangement joins TRBV6-5 to TRBJ2-7; 9 nucleotides match TRBD1. V gave up 2 bases and J gave up 12 bases; unmatched junction bases: 8. CDR3 length: 13 amino acids. Germline-derived CDR1 and CDR2 are MNHEY and SVGAGI. The chain's CDR3 is CASSYPGTGRLYF. In DNA form, the CDR3 reads TGTGCCAGCAGTTACCCGGGGACAGGGCGGTTGTACTTC.

The chain uses TRBV28 and TRBJ2-2, with a tentative D call TRBD1 (6 bases). CDR1 MDHEN and CDR2 SYDVKM come from the germline V gene. Between the trimmed V and J ends, which lost 6 bases and 1 base, there was a span of 12 bases. The CDR3 is 15 residues long. In DNA form, the CDR3 reads TGTGCCAGCAGACTCCCGACAGGGAACACCGGGGAGCTGTTTTTT. This gives the protein CASRLPTGNTGELFF. Filled out from reference TRBV28 and TRBJ2-2, the complete variable domain reads DVKVTQSSRYLVKRTGEKVFLECVQDMDHENMFWYRQDPGLGLRLIYFSYDVKMKEKGDIPEGYSVSREKKERFSLILESASTNQTSMYLCASRLPTGNTGELFFGEGSRLTVL.

The chain couples TRBV18 to TRBJ1-6, with TRBD1 as a possible D gene (6 bases). The length of the CDR3 is 16 residues. Deletions cut 2 bases from V and 5 bases from J, with 13 bases between. Germline assignment: CDR1 KGHSH and CDR2 LQKENI. Here the CDR3 reads CASSPRDTRNNSPLHF. CDR3 DNA: TGTGCCAGCTCACCAAGGGACACCAGAAATAATTCACCCCTCCACTTT.

This clone has more than one count but fewer than ten. This chain joins TRBV5-1 and TRBJ1-1; D gene unclear. V shed 5 bases and J shed 0 bases, with 8 bases lying between them. This CDR3 comprises 13 residues. Germline V gene data show CDR1 as SGHRS and CDR2 as YFSETQ. The CDR3 DNA follows: TGCGCCAGCAGGGCATCCGTGAACACTGAAGCTTTCTTT. It specifies CASRASVNTEAFF.

This clone was seen a single time. This chain connects TRBV27 to TRBJ2-5; D is undetermined. Germline-derived CDR1 and CDR2 are MNHEY and SMNVEV (reference sequence). V was pared by 3 bases and J by 3 bases, with 8 bases between. CDR3 length: 13 amino acids. The CDR3 sequence: CASSFRTEETQYF. Here the CDR3 DNA reads TGTGCCAGCAGTTTCAGAACAGAAGAGACCCAGTACTTC.

This clone was counted a few times. The J gene is TRBJ2-7, the V gene TRBV5-1, with D possibly matching TRBD1 (6 bases). Germline V gene lookup returns CDR1 SGHRS and CDR2 YFSETQ. Trimming pared 2 bases from V and 1 base from J, leaving 13 bases between. The CDR3 runs to 15 residues. The CDR3 loop reads CASSFGSGVSYEQYF. In DNA form, the CDR3 reads TGCGCCAGCAGCTTTGGGTCAGGGGTTTCCTACGAGCAGTACTTC.

The rearrangement links TRBV4-3 to TRBJ2-5; 15 bases align to TRBD2. Germline CDR1 LGHNA, CDR2 YSLEER. With V trimmed by 0 bases and J by 7 bases, 6 bases remained unmatched. The CDR3 totals 17 residues. The CDR3: CASSQEWGLAGGGTQYF. CDR3 DNA: TGCGCCAGCAGCCAAGAGTGGGGACTAGCGGGGGGAGGGACCCAGTACTTC.

The chain links TRBV4-1 to TRBJ1-5; D is perhaps TRBD1 (6 bases). Germline V gives CDR1 MGHRA, CDR2 YSYEKL. The CDR3 is made up of 15 amino acids. Trimming removed 3 bases from V and 4 bases from J, with 13 bases in between. CDR3 coding DNA: TGCGCCAGCAGCCAGGGGGGGGCGGGTAATCAGCCCCAGCATTTT. This translates into CASSQGGAGNQPQHF.

The chain carries TRBV7-9 and TRBJ2-7, with D perhaps TRBD1 (6 bases). V shed 3 bases and J shed 6 bases, with 15 bases lying between them. Germline CDR1 reads SEHNR; CDR2 reads FQNEAQ (reference sequence). This CDR3 contains 14 residues. This CDR3 is CASSLGQGMGEQYF. For the CDR3, the DNA is TGTGCCAGCAGCTTGGGTCAGGGGATGGGCGAGCAGTACTTC.

This clone was observed a handful of times. The chain recombines TRBV4-3 with TRBJ2-7; TRBD1 aligns across 7 bases. Germline CDR1 LGHNA, CDR2 YSLEER. The CDR3 is 15 amino acids. Germline trimming cut 1 base from V and 2 bases from J; bases unmatched to any gene: 5. This CDR3 is CASSQVGQGAYEQYF. CDR3 nucleotides: TGCGCCAGCAGCCAAGTGGGGCAGGGGGCCTACGAGCAGTACTTC.

The rearrangement links TRBV7-2 to TRBJ1-1; 11 bases line up with TRBD1. CDR1 SGHTA and CDR2 FQGNSA come from the germline V gene. The CDR3 has 15 amino acids. V was pared by 5 bases and J by 3 bases, with 5 bases of the junction left unmatched. In nucleotides, the CDR3 is TGTGCCAGCAGCCTGAGGGGACAGGGGGACACTGAAGCTTTCTTT. Protein product: CASSLRGQGDTEAFF. Complete variable domain (other parts from reference TRBV7-2 and TRBJ1-1): GAGVSQSPSNKVTEKGKDVELRCDPISGHTALYWYRQSLGQGLEFLIYFQGNSAPDKSGLPSDRFSAERTGGSVSTLTIQRTQQEDSAVYLCASSLRGQGDTEAFFGQGTRLTVV.

The chain carries TRBV9 and TRBJ2-2; possibly TRBD1 for D (6 bases). Germline V gene lookup returns CDR1 SGDLS and CDR2 YYNGEE. Deletions cut 0 bases from V and 0 bases from J, with 9 bases between. CDR3 length equals 16 residues. The CDR3: CASSVVRTANTGELFF. The CDR3 bases are TGTGCCAGCAGCGTAGTTAGGACAGCGAACACCGGGGAGCTGTTTTTT.

V is TRBV6-6 and J is TRBJ2-1; 7 bases are a match to TRBD1. The CDR3 sequence is 15 residues long. Trimming took 4 bases from V and 9 from J; bases not matched to a gene: 12. Germline-derived CDR1 and CDR2 are MNHNY and SVGAGI (reference sequence). The DNA for the CDR3 is TGTGCCAGCAGTTTAAACCTCAGGGGGAAGGGTGAGCAGTTCTTC. This sequence encodes CASSLNLRGKGEQFF.

J is TRBJ1-4 and V is TRBV11-2; D is unclear. V dropped 1 base and J dropped 3 bases, with 6 bases sitting between them. Per the germline V gene, CDR1 is SGHAT and CDR2 is FQNNGV. The CDR3 sequence is 14 residues long. The CDR3 loop is CASSLVSANEKLFF. CDR3 bases: TGTGCCAGCAGCTTAGTATCGGCTAATGAAAAACTGTTTTTT.

This chain uses TRBV5-8 with TRBJ2-7, with TRBD2 as a possible D gene (5 bases). The CDR3 covers 16 residues. Trimming left V 0 bases short and J 7 bases short, with 20 bases between. CDR1 and CDR2 from the germline V gene are SGHTS and YDEGEE. CDR3 sequence (DNA): TGTGCCAGCAGCTTGGAGGTAGGCTCGGAATCGGGGGAGCAGTACTTC. Protein: CASSLEVGSESGEQYF.

The CDR3: CAWIGGPGGPTGEKLFF. CDR3 DNA: TGTGCCTGGATAGGGGGACCGGGCGGGCCCACGGGTGAAAAACTGTTTTTT. The chain recombines TRBV30 with TRBJ1-4, with a weak D call TRBD1 (6 bases). The CDR3 length is 17 residues. The V gene's germline CDR1 is GTSNPN and CDR2 SVGIG (reference sequence). V gave up 4 bases and J gave up 7 bases, with 25 bases separating them.

The V call is TRBV29-1, the J call TRBJ2-7; D is uncertain. Germline V CDR1 and CDR2: SQVTM, ANQGSEA. The ends were cut back, 7 bases at V and 2 bases at J, with 12 bases in the middle. The CDR3 totals 12 residues. The CDR3: CSAVTYTYEQYF. DNA for the CDR3: TGCAGCGCCGTGACTTACACCTACGAGCAGTACTTC.

The chain joins TRBV9 to TRBJ1-1, with D tentatively TRBD1 (5 bases). This CDR3 has 16 residues. The germline gives CDR1 SGDLS, CDR2 YYNGEE. The germline V and J ends were trimmed by 0 bases and 1 base, with 13 bases remaining between them. The CDR3 spells CASSVASQGWNTEAFF. CDR3 DNA: TGTGCCAGCAGCGTAGCATCCCAGGGCTGGAACACTGAAGCTTTCTTT.

This rearrangement joins TRBV28 to TRBJ2-4; no firm D call. Germline V gene data show CDR1 as MDHEN and CDR2 as SYDVKM. Trimming took 6 bases from V and 4 from J, leaving 13 bases between them. This CDR3 has 14 amino acids. The CDR3 is CASSSDTVKNIQYF. In DNA form, the CDR3 reads TGTGCCAGCAGCTCCGACACGGTAAAAAACATTCAGTACTTC.

This clone turned up a few times. The rearrangement links TRBV6-1 to TRBJ1-6, with 10 bases lining up with TRBD1. Germline V CDR1 and CDR2: MNHNS, SASEGT. The CDR3 loop spans 16 amino acids. V lost 1 base and J lost 4; bases outside the gene matches: 1. The CDR3 bases are TGTGCCAGCAGTGAAGGGGACAGGGGATATAATTCACCCCTCCACTTT. It codes for CASSEGDRGYNSPLHF.

This chain joins TRBV5-1 and TRBJ1-2, with TRBD1 as a possible D gene (5 bases). This CDR3 is built from 12 residues. V was clipped by 4 bases and J by 8 bases, with 12 bases between them. CDR1 is SGHRS and CDR2 is YFSETQ in the germline V gene. In DNA, the CDR3 is TGCGCCAGCAGCCCGGAGGGGCACGGCTACACCTTC. Its protein is CASSPEGHGYTF.

The table lists this clone with a count of one. The V gene is TRBV7-9, the J gene TRBJ2-2, with TRBD1 matching over 7 bases. V lost 8 bases to trimming and J lost 0 bases; unmatched junction nucleotides: 6. Germline CDR1 is SEHNR and CDR2 is FQNEAQ (reference sequence). The CDR3 totals 15 residues. The CDR3 protein is CASRTGTANTGELFF. DNA of the CDR3: TGTGCCAGCCGAACCGGGACAGCGAACACCGGGGAGCTGTTTTTT.

V and J are TRBV9 and TRBJ2-2, with 14 bases fitting TRBD2. The V gene's germline CDR1 is SGDLS and CDR2 YYNGEE. The CDR3 runs to 16 residues. The V segment lost 3 bases and the J segment 8 bases; nucleotides outside the gene matches: 6. In nucleotides, the CDR3 is TGTGCCAGCAGCGCGACTAGCGGGGGGGCCAAAGGGGAGCTGTTTTTT. It encodes CASSATSGGAKGELFF. Supplemented by reference TRBV9 and TRBJ2-2, the full variable domain reads DSGVTQTPKHLITATGQRVTLRCSPRSGDLSVYWYQQSLDQGLQFLIQYYNGEERAKGNILERFSAQQFPDLHSELNLSSLELGDSALYFCASSATSGGAKGELFFGEGSRLTVL.

The chain employs TRBV18 and TRBJ1-6, with 10 nucleotides matching TRBD1. The CDR3 sequence is 15 residues long. The germline gives CDR1 KGHSH, CDR2 LQKENI. J lost 10 bases, V lost 5 bases, and 8 bases had no gene match. The CDR3 is CASSADRGPWSPLHF. In nucleotides, the CDR3 is TGTGCCAGCTCAGCTGACAGGGGGCCGTGGTCACCCCTCCACTTT.

The count of this clone is one. This chain joins TRBV5-4 and TRBJ2-5; TRBD1 is a possible D gene (6 bases). This CDR3 is 14 amino acids long. V lost 4 bases and J lost 3, with 13 bases in between. Germline V gene data show CDR1 as SGHNT and CDR2 as YYREEE (reference sequence). CDR3 DNA sequence: TGTGCCAGCAGCCTAAACCGACAGGAAGAGACCCAGTACTTC. Its protein product is CASSLNRQEETQYF.